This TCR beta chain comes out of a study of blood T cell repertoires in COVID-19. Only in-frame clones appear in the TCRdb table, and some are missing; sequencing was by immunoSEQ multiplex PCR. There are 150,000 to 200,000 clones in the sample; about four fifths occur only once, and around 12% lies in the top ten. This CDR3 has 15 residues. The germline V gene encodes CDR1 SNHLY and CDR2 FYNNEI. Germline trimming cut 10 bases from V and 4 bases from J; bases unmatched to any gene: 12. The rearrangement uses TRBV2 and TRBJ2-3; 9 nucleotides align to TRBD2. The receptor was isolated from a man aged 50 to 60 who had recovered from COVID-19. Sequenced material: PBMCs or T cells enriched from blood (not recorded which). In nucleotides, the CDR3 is TGTGCCACCAGCTGGCGGGGGGGCGTGGCAGATACGCAGTATTTT. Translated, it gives CATSWRGGVADTQYF.